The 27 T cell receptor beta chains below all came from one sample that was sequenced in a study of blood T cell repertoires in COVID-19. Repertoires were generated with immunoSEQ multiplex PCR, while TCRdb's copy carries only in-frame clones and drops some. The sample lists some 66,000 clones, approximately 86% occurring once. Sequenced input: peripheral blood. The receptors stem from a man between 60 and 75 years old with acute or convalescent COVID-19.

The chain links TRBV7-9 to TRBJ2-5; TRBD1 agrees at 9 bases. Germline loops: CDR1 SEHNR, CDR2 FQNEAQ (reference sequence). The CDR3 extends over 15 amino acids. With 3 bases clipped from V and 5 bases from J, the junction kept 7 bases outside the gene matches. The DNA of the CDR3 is TGTGCCAGCAGCTTCCAGCGACAGGGGGGCGAGACCCAGTACTTC. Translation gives CASSFQRQGGETQYF.

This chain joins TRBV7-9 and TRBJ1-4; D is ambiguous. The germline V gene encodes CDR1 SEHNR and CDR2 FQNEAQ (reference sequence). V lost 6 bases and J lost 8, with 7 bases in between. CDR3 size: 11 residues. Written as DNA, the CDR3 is TGTGCCAGCAGTATCGGGGAAAAACTGTTTTTT. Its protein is CASSIGEKLFF.

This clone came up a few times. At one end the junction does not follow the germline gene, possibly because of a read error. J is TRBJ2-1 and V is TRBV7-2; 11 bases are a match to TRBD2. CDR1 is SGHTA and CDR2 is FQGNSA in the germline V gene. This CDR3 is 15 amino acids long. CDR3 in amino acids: CASRLAGGRYNEQFF. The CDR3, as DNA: TGTGCCAGCAGATTAGCGGGGGGGCGATACAATGAGCAGTTCTTC.

The CDR3 DNA follows: TGTGCCAGCAGTCCCGGCGGGGATCAGCCCCAGCATTTT. This sequence encodes CASSPGGDQPQHF. This chain uses TRBV2 with TRBJ1-5, with D unresolved. V was trimmed by 5 bases and J by 5 bases, leaving 10 bases between them. CDR3 length: 13 amino acids. Germline CDR1 and CDR2: SNHLY and FYNNEI.

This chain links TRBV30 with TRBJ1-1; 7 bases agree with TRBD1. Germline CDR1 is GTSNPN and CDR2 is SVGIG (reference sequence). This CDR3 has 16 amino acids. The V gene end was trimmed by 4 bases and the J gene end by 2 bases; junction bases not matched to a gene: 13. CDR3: CAWKGAPGTANTEAFF. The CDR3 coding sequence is TGTGCCTGGAAAGGGGCCCCCGGGACAGCTAACACTGAAGCTTTCTTT.

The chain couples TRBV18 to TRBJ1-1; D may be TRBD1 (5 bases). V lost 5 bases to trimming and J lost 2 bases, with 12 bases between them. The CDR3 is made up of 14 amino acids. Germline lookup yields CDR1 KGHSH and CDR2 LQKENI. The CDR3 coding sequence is TGTGCCAGCTCAGGGGCAGGCTCAAACACTGAAGCTTTCTTT. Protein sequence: CASSGAGSNTEAFF.

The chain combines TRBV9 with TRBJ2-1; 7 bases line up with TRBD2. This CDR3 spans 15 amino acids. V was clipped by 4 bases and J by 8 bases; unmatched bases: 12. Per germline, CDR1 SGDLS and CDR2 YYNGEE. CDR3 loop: CASSQGRAGSYEQFF. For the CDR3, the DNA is TGTGCCAGCAGCCAAGGACGAGCGGGATCCTATGAGCAGTTCTTC.

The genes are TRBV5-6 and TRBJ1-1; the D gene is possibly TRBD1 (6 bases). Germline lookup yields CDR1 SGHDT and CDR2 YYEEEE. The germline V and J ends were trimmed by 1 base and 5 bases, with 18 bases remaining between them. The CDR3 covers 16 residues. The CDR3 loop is CASSLPPDSFPTEAFF. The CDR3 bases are TGTGCCAGCAGCTTGCCCCCGGACAGTTTCCCAACTGAAGCTTTCTTT.

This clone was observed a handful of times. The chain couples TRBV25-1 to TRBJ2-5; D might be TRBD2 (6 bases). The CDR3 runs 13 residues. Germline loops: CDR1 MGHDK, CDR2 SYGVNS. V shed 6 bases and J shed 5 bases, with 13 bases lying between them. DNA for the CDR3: TGTGCCAGCAGATGGCAGGGAGGTGAGACCCAGTACTTC. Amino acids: CASRWQGGETQYF.

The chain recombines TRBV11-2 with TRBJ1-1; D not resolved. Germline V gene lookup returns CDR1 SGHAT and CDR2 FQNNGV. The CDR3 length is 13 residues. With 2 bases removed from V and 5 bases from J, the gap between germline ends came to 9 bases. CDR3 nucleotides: TGTGCCAGCAGCTTAATTGAGGGAACTGAAGCTTTCTTT. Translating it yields CASSLIEGTEAFF.

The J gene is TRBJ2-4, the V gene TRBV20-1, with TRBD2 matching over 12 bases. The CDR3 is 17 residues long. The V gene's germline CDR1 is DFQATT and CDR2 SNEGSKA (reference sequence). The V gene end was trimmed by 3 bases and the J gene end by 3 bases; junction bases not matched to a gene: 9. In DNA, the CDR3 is TGCAGTGCTAGTCTTCTAGCGGGGGGGCTTGGCAAAAACATTCAGTACTTC. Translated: CSASLLAGGLGKNIQYF.

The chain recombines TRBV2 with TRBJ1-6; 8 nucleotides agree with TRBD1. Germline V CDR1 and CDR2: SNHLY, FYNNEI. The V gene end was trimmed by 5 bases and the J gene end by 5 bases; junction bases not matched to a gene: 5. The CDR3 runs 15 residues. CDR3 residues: CASSQGAMNNSPLHF. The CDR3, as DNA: TGTGCCAGCAGTCAGGGGGCGATGAATAATTCACCCCTCCACTTT.

As DNA, the CDR3 is TGTGCCAGCAGTGGTTTTAGTGCCACTGAAGCTTTCTTT. Amino acids: CASSGFSATEAFF. The chain couples TRBV2 to TRBJ1-1; D is ambiguous. The length of the CDR3 is 13 residues. Looked up from germline, CDR1 is SNHLY and CDR2 is FYNNEI. Trimming removed 4 bases at V and 4 bases at J, with 10 bases between. Full variable domain (remainder filled in from reference TRBV2 and TRBJ1-1): EPEVTQTPSHQVTQMGQEVILRCVPISNHLYFYWYRQILGQKVEFLVSFYNNEISEKSEIFDDQFSVERPDGSNFTLKIRSTKLEDSAMYFCASSGFSATEAFFGQGTRLTVV.

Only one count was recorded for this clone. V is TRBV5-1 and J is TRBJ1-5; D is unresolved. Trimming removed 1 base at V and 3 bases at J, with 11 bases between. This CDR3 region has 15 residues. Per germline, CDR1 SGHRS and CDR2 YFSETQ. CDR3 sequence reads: CASSLSSGVNQPQHF. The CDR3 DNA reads TGCGCCAGCAGCTTGTCAAGCGGAGTCAATCAGCCCCAGCATTTT.

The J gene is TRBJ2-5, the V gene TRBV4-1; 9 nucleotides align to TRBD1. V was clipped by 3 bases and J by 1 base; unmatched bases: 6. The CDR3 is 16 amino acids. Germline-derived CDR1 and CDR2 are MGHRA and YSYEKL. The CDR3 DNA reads TGCGCCAGCAGCCAGTCACAGGGGGCGCCCCAAGAGACCCAGTACTTC. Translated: CASSQSQGAPQETQYF.

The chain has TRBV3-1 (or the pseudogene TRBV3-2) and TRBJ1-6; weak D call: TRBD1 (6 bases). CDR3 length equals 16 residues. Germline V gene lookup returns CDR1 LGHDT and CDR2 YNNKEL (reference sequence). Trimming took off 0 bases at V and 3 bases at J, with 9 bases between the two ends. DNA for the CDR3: TGTGCCAGCAGCCAAGATCAGGGGAGCTATAATTCACCCCTCCACTTT. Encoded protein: CASSQDQGSYNSPLHF.

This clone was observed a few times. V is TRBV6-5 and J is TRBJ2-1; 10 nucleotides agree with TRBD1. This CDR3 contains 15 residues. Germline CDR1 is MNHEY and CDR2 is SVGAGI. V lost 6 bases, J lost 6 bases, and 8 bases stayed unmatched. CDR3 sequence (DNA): TGTGCCAGCAGCAGCGGCGGGACAGGGGCCAATGAGCAGTTCTTC. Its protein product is CASSSGGTGANEQFF.

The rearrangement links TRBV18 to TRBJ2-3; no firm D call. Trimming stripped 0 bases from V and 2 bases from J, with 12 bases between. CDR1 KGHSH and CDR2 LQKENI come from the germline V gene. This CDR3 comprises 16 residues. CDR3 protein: CASSPPLRLFTDTQYF. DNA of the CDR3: TGTGCCAGCTCACCACCGCTCAGGCTTTTCACAGATACGCAGTATTTT.

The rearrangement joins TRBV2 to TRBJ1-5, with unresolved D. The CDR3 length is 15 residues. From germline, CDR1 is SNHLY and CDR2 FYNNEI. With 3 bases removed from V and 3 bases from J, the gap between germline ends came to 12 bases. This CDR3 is CASSDSGLNNQPQHF. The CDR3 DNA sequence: TGTGCCAGCAGTGATTCTGGACTCAACAATCAGCCCCAGCATTTT.

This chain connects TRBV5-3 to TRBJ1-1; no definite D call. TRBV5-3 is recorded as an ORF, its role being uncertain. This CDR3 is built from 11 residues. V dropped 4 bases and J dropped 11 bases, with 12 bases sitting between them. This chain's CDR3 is CARSPIPVAFF. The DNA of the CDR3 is TGTGCCAGAAGCCCCATTCCGGTGGCTTTCTTT.

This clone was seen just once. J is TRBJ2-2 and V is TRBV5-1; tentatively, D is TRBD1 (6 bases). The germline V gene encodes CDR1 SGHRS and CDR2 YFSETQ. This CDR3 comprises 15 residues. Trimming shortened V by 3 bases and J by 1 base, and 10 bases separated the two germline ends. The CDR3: CASSSGTKNTGELFF. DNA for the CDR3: TGCGCCAGCAGCTCCGGGACAAAGAACACCGGGGAGCTGTTTTTT. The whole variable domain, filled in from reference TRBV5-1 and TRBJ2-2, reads KAGVTQTPRYLIKTRGQQVTLSCSPISGHRSVSWYQQTPGQGLQFLFEYFSETQRNKGNFPGRFSGRQFSNSRSEMNVSTLELGDSALYLCASSSGTKNTGELFFGEGSRLTVL.

CDR3 nucleotide sequence: TGTGCCAGCAGTTACTCGACAGGTCGGGAGACCCAGTACTTC. Translating it yields CASSYSTGRETQYF. The V and J genes are TRBV6-5 and TRBJ2-5; D perhaps matches TRBD1 (6 bases). The CDR3 length is 14 residues. Germline assignment: CDR1 MNHEY and CDR2 SVGAGI. Trimming took 0 bases from V and 5 from J, leaving 10 bases between them.

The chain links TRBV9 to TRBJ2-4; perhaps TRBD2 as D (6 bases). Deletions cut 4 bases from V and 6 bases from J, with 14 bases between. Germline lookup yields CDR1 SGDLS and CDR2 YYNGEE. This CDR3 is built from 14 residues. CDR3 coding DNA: TGTGCCAGCAGCCAGGGAGGCAGTGGAAACATTCAGTACTTC. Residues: CASSQGGSGNIQYF.

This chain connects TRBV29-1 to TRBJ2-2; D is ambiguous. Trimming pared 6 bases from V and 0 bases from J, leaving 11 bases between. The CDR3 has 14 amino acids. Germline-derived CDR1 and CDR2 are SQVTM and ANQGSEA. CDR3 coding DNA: TGCAGCGTGCGACCAGGTTCGAACACCGGGGAGCTGTTTTTT. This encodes CSVRPGSNTGELFF.

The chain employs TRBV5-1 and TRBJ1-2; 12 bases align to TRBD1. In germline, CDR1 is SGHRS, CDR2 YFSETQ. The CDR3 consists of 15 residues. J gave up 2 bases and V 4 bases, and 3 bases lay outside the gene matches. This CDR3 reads CASSVGTGGNYGYTF. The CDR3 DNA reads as TGCGCCAGCAGCGTCGGGACAGGGGGCAACTATGGCTACACCTTC. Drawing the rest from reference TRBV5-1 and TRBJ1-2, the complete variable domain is KAGVTQTPRYLIKTRGQQVTLSCSPISGHRSVSWYQQTPGQGLQFLFEYFSETQRNKGNFPGRFSGRQFSNSRSEMNVSTLELGDSALYLCASSVGTGGNYGYTFGSGTRLTVV.

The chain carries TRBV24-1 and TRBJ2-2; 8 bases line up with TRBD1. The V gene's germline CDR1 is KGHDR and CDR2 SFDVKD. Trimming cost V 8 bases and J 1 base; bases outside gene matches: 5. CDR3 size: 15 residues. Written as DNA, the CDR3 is TGTGCCACCAATGGTACAGGGGGGAACACCGGGGAGCTGTTTTTT. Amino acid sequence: CATNGTGGNTGELFF.

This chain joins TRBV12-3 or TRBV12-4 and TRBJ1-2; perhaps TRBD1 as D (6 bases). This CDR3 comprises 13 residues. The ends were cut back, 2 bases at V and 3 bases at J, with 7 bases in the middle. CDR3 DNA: TGTGCCAGCAGTTTAACAGGGCACTATGGCTACACCTTC. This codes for CASSLTGHYGYTF.